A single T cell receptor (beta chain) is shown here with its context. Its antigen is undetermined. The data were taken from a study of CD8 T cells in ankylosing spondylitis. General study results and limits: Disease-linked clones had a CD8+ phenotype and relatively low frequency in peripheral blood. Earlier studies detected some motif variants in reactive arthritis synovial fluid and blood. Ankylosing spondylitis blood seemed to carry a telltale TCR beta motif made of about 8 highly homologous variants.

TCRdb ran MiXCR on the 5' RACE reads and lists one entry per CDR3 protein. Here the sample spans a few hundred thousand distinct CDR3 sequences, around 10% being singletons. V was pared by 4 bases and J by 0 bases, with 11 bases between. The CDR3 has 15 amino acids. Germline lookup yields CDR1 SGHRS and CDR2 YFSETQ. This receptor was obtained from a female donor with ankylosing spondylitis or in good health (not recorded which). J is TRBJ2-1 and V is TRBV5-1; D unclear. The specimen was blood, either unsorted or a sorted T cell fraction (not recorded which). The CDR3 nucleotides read TGCGCCAGCAGCCGGGCGCCGAGCTCCTACAATGAGCAGTTCTTC. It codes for CASSRAPSSYNEQFF. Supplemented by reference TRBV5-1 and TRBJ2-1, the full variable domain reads KAGVTQTPRYLIKTRGQQVTLSCSPISGHRSVSWYQQTPGQGLQFLFEYFSETQRNKGNFPGRFSGRQFSNSRSEMNVSTLELGDSALYLCASSRAPSSYNEQFFGPGTRLTVL.